This TCR beta chain was captured in a study of blood T cell repertoires in COVID-19. About the study: The United States, Italy and Spain were the sources of the acute and convalescent COVID-19 samples. Sources were T cells, B-cell-depleted T cells, or PBMCs; the material itself was cDNA or gDNA.

Some clones are missing from TCRdb's copy, which holds only in-frame ones; the method was immunoSEQ multiplex PCR. There are 110,000 to 150,000 clones in the sample; 88% occur only once, and roughly 10% lies in the top ten. CDR1 is SGHDN and CDR2 is FVKESK in the germline V gene. With 4 bases clipped from V and 1 base from J, the junction kept 4 bases outside the gene matches. The CDR3 has 15 amino acids. The chain is built from TRBV14 and TRBJ1-1, with TRBD1 matching over 9 bases. The TCR was taken from a man in his fifties with active or convalescent COVID-19. Sequenced material: peripheral blood. CDR3 region: CASSRTGGRNTEAFF. The CDR3, as DNA: TGTGCCAGCAGCCGAACAGGGGGCAGGAACACTGAAGCTTTCTTT.